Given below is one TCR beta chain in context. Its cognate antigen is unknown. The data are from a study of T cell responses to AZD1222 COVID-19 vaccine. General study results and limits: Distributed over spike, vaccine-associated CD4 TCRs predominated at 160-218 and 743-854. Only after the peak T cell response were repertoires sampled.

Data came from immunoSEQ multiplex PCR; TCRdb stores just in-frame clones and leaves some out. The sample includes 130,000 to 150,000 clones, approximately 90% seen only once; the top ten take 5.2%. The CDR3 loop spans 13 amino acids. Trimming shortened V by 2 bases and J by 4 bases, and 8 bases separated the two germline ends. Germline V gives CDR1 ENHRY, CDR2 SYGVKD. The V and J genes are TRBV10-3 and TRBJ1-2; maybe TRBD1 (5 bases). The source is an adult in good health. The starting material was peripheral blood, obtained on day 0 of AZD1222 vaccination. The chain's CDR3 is CAISEEGLYGYTF. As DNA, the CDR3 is TGTGCCATCAGTGAGGAGGGACTCTATGGCTACACCTTC.